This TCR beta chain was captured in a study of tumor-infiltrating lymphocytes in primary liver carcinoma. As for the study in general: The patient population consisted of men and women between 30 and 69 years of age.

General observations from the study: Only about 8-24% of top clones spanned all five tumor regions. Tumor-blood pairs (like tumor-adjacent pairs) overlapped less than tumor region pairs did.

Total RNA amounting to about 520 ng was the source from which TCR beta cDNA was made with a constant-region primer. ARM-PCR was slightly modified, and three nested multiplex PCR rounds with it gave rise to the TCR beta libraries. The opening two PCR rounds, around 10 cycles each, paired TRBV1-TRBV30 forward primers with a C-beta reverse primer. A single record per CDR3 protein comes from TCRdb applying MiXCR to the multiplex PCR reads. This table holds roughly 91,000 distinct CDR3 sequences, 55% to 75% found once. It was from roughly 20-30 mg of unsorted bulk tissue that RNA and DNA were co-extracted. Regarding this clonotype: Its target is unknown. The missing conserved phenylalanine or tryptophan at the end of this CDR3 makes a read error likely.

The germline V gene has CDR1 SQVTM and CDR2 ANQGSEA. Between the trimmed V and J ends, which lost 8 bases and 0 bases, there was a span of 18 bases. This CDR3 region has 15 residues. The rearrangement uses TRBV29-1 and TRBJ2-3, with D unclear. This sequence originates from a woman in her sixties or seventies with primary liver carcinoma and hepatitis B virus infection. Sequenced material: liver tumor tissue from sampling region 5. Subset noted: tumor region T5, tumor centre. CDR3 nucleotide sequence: TGCAGCATTGCGCCTAGAGGTGGGAGCACAGATACGCAGTATCTT. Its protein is CSIAPRGGSTDTQYL.